The 12 T cell receptor beta chains listed next were all sequenced from one sample in a study of cytomegalovirus exposure and HLA in healthy donors. PCR involved 60 Vbeta and 13 Jbeta primers. Generated by immunoSEQ multiplex PCR, the TCRdb table keeps only in-frame clones and is missing some. The table for this sample gives tens of thousands of clones. The source material was PBMCs. All receptors derive from a woman in her 30s in good health and CMV-seropositive.

The chain uses TRBV6-5 and TRBJ2-7; D is possibly TRBD2 (5 bases). Trimming removed 5 bases from V and 3 bases from J, with 8 bases in between. The CDR3 loop spans 12 amino acids. Germline loops: CDR1 MNHEY, CDR2 SVGAGI. The CDR3 sequence is CASSGRGYEQYF. The CDR3 DNA is TGTGCCAGCAGTGGACGGGGCTACGAGCAGTACTTC.

This clone counts as medium-sized by frequency. The junction and the germline gene differ at one end; a read error may be behind it. The chain is built from TRBV7-7 and TRBJ2-1; TRBD2 matches 11 bases. CDR1 is SSHAT, CDR2 FNYEAQ, per germline (reference sequence). The CDR3 totals 15 residues. This chain's CDR3 is CASSLAGGPQNEQFF. The CDR3 DNA follows: TGTGCTAGCAGCTTAGCGGGAGGGCCACAAAATGAGCAGTTCTTC.

V and J are TRBV28 and TRBJ2-5; TRBD2 matches at 10 bases. The CDR3 length is 17 residues. J gave up 5 bases and V 6 bases, and 15 bases lay outside the gene matches. CDR1 and CDR2 from the germline V gene are MDHEN and SYDVKM. The CDR3, as DNA: TGTGCCAGCAGCTATGATACTAGCGGGGTGTGGGGGGAGACCCAGTACTTC. As protein: CASSYDTSGVWGETQYF.

The chain links TRBV18 to TRBJ2-1; 13 nucleotides match TRBD2. The trim removed 3 bases at V and 0 bases at J, leaving 8 bases unmatched. This CDR3 has 19 amino acids. Germline CDR1 KGHSH, CDR2 LQKENI. The CDR3 nucleotides read TGTGCCAGCTCACCTCTAGGGACTAGCGGGACTGGCTCCTACAATGAGCAGTTCTTC. It encodes CASSPLGTSGTGSYNEQFF.

V is TRBV27 and J is TRBJ2-7, with 8 bases fitting TRBD1. Germline V CDR1 and CDR2: MNHEY, SMNVEV (reference sequence). This CDR3 contains 14 residues. V was pared by 4 bases and J by 9 bases, with 11 bases of the junction left unmatched. The CDR3: CASSSLDRAAGQYF. In nucleotides, the CDR3 is TGTGCCAGCAGTTCCCTGGACAGGGCCGCTGGGCAGTACTTC.

V is TRBV4-2 and J is TRBJ2-2; 8 bases agree with TRBD1. CDR3 length: 13 amino acids. V was clipped by 1 base and J by 8 bases; unmatched bases: 0. In germline, CDR1 is LGHNA, CDR2 YNFKEQ. The CDR3 DNA reads TGTGCCAGCAGCCAAGGGGACAGGGGGGAGCTGTTTTTT. Residues: CASSQGDRGELFF.

The genes are TRBV19 and TRBJ2-1; TRBD1 is a possible D gene (7 bases). V gave up 6 bases and J gave up 8 bases, with 17 bases separating them. CDR3 size: 14 residues. Germline assignment: CDR1 LNHDA and CDR2 SQIVND (reference sequence). CDR3 sequence reads: CASRGTVRGDEQFF. The DNA of the CDR3 is TGTGCCAGTAGGGGGACCGTCAGGGGGGATGAGCAGTTCTTC.

The CDR3 nucleotides are TGCGCCAGCAGTGAGGGCCAGGCCTACGAGCAGTACTTC. Protein product: CASSEGQAYEQYF. This sequence joins TRBV10-2 and TRBJ2-7; no clear D. Per the germline V gene, CDR1 is WSHSY and CDR2 is SAAADI. There are 13 residues in the CDR3. Trimming shortened V by 2 bases and J by 2 bases, and 7 bases separated the two germline ends.

V and J are TRBV18 and TRBJ1-2; TRBD1 aligns across 10 bases. The CDR3 is 15 amino acids. CDR1 is KGHSH and CDR2 is LQKENI in the germline V gene. Unmatched junction bases numbered 7, after V lost 3 bases and J lost 6 bases. The CDR3 region has the DNA TGTGCCAGCTCACCTAATGACAGGGGGCCTGATGGCTACACCTTC. It translates to CASSPNDRGPDGYTF.

This chain links TRBV5-1 with TRBJ1-5, with D uncertain. CDR1 is SGHRS, CDR2 YFSETQ, per germline. V lost 4 bases to trimming and J lost 1 base, with 3 bases between them. The CDR3 length is 12 residues. For the CDR3, the DNA is TGCGCCAGCAGCCCAAGCAATCAGCCCCAGCATTTT. Translating it yields CASSPSNQPQHF.

The chain joins TRBV4-1 to TRBJ2-4, with TRBD1 matching 9 bases. Germline loops: CDR1 MGHRA, CDR2 YSYEKL. This CDR3 is 17 amino acids long. V lost 1 base and J lost 2; bases outside the gene matches: 6. The CDR3 DNA is TGCGCCAGCAGCCAAGTCGGACAGGGGTCCCCCAAAAACATTCAGTACTTC. Protein product: CASSQVGQGSPKNIQYF.

This chain joins TRBV7-2 and TRBJ2-7; TRBD1 matches 7 bases. The CDR3 consists of 12 residues. J gave up 6 bases and V 2 bases, and 1 base lay outside the gene matches. Germline-derived CDR1 and CDR2 are SGHTA and FQGNSA. The CDR3: CASSLRDSEQYF. The CDR3 DNA is TGTGCCAGCAGCTTACGGGACAGCGAGCAGTACTTC.